This T cell receptor beta chain derives from a study of T-cell reconstitution after alpha-beta-depleted transplantation in children. Germline assignment: CDR1 DFQATT and CDR2 SNEGSKA (reference sequence). The length of the CDR3 is 17 residues. V was shortened by 3 bases and J by 8 bases, with 26 bases between the two germline ends. Unique molecular identifiers were incorporated into the prepared TCRbeta library. TCRdb reprocessed the PCR reads with MiXCR, giving one entry per CDR3 protein. The sample shows just under 550,000 distinct CDR3 sequences, about 18% of them seen only once. This clonotype has only a few counts.

This TCR was sampled from a human donor who donated a stem cell graft to a child with acute lymphoblastic leukemia. The sample consisted of PBMCs from the stem cell graft donor, taken from the stem cell graft. The chain recombines TRBV20-1 with TRBJ2-1; D gene ambiguous. CDR3 nucleotides: TGCAGTGCTAGGGCAAGGGTGGCGGTCCAAGTTTGGGATGAGCAGTTCTTC. Translating gives CSARARVAVQVWDEQFF.